These 27 T cell receptor beta chains were all obtained from the same sample, sequenced in a study of blood T cells in healthy people across ages. Primers used in a second PCR of about 6 to 12 cycles were a sample-barcoded 5' primer and a J-beta primer mix. TCRdb passed the 5' RACE reads through MiXCR, listing each CDR3 protein once. This table has around 280,000 distinct CDR3 sequences, 25% to 30% appearing once. Sequenced material: blood. These receptor sequences come from a woman in her 70s in good health.

The rearrangement uses TRBV7-2 and TRBJ2-4, with TRBD2 matching over 11 bases. J was trimmed by 4 bases and V by 5 bases; bases with no gene match: 7. Germline assignment: CDR1 SGHTA and CDR2 FQGNSA. The CDR3 extends over 16 amino acids. CDR3 sequence: CASSGGTSGAKNIQYF. DNA of the CDR3: TGTGCCAGCAGCGGCGGGACTAGCGGAGCGAAAAACATTCAGTACTTC.

This clonotype was counted between two and nine times. The V gene is TRBV5-1, the J gene TRBJ1-2, with 8 bases lining up with TRBD1. The CDR3 is 17 amino acids. Germline CDR1 and CDR2: SGHRS and YFSETQ. The J segment lost 5 bases and the V segment lost 4 bases, leaving 16 bases of the junction unmatched. This chain's CDR3 is CASSPSSFGQGEYGYTF. For the CDR3, the DNA is TGCGCCAGCAGCCCAAGCTCATTCGGACAGGGAGAATATGGCTACACCTTC.

V usage is TRBV4-1 and J usage is TRBJ1-1; a weak D match, TRBD1 (6 bases). The CDR3 spans 14 residues. The V and J ends lost 2 bases and 1 base respectively, with 8 bases between them. The germline gives CDR1 MGHRA, CDR2 YSYEKL. The DNA for the CDR3 is TGCGCCAGCAGCCAAACAGGGCGGAACACTGAAGCTTTCTTT. Protein: CASSQTGRNTEAFF.

This clonotype came up a few times. The chain has TRBV28 and TRBJ2-2; possibly TRBD2 for D (7 bases). CDR3 length: 13 residues. V was pared by 10 bases and J by 6 bases, with 15 bases between. The germline CDR1 and CDR2 sequences are MDHEN and SYDVKM. The DNA for the CDR3 is TGTGCCACGAAAGGGGGGGTCCCCGGGGAGCTGTTTTTT. Its translation is CATKGGVPGELFF.

This chain joins TRBV20-1 and TRBJ2-5; 13 positions agree with TRBD2. The J call may be mistaken, given a closer DNA end match to TRBJ2-1. CDR3 length equals 16 residues. Germline-derived CDR1 and CDR2 are DFQATT and SNEGSKA (reference sequence). CDR3 coding DNA: TGCAGTGCTAGATCTAGGACTAGCGGGAGTTTAAATGAGCAGTTCTTC. Translation gives CSARSRTSGSLNEQFF.

In this sample, this clonotype turned up a few times. The J gene is TRBJ2-2, the V gene TRBV20-1; D gene ambiguous. Germline CDR1 DFQATT, CDR2 SNEGSKA (reference sequence). V lost 5 bases and J lost 1, with 8 bases in between. The CDR3 is 13 residues long. CDR3 coding DNA: TGCAGTGCTGCCTCTAGGAACACCGGGGAGCTGTTTTTT. It is translated as CSAASRNTGELFF.

This clonotype showed up just a few times. The genes are TRBV5-1 and TRBJ2-1; TRBD2 aligns across 9 bases. V trimming: 2 bases; J trimming: 7 bases; junction bases outside the gene matches: 4. The CDR3 totals 14 residues. The germline V gene has CDR1 SGHRS and CDR2 YFSETQ. This chain's CDR3 is CASSFSGSKNEQFF. The CDR3 DNA follows: TGCGCCAGCAGCTTTAGCGGGAGTAAAAATGAGCAGTTCTTC. The variable domain in full, completed from reference TRBV5-1 and TRBJ2-1, reads KAGVTQTPRYLIKTRGQQVTLSCSPISGHRSVSWYQQTPGQGLQFLFEYFSETQRNKGNFPGRFSGRQFSNSRSEMNVSTLELGDSALYLCASSFSGSKNEQFFGPGTRLTVL.

This clonotype was observed a handful of times. The V call is TRBV28, the J call TRBJ2-2; D possibly corresponds to TRBD1 (5 bases). The CDR3 is 16 amino acids. V was trimmed by 3 bases and J by 6 bases, leaving 17 bases between them. CDR1 and CDR2 (germline): MDHEN, SYDVKM. The CDR3 coding sequence is TGTGCCAGCAGTTTTCCCGCCCGACAGCGATCCGGGGAGCTGTTTTTT. Its translation is CASSFPARQRSGELFF.

Concerning this clonotype itself: One end of the junction does not line up with germline, which may come from a read error. The rearrangement links TRBV3-1 to TRBJ2-1, with 8 positions matching TRBD2. Germline values: CDR1 LGHDT, CDR2 YNNKEL (reference sequence). The CDR3 is made up of 18 amino acids. The CDR3: CASIQEISGLGSYNEQFF. Here the CDR3 DNA reads TGTGCCAGCATCCAAGAGATTTCGGGACTAGGCTCCTACAATGAGCAGTTCTTC.

This clonotype was counted between two and nine times. The chain uses TRBV7-3 and TRBJ2-3; tentative D call: TRBD1 (5 bases). The germline V gene encodes CDR1 SGHTA and CDR2 FQGTGA. V lost 5 bases to trimming and J lost 7 bases, with 22 bases between them. The CDR3 loop spans 16 amino acids. In DNA form, the CDR3 reads TGTGCCAGCAGCCTCCTACCGACAGACGTCGCCAATACGCAGTATTTT. Translating it yields CASSLLPTDVANTQYF.

This clonotype was observed at least ten times. This chain links TRBV28 with TRBJ2-5; 7 nucleotides agree with TRBD2. The J call is doubtful: the DNA matches TRBJ2-7 better. Germline CDR1 is MDHEN and CDR2 is SYDVKM. CDR3 length: 15 amino acids. CDR3 protein: CASSLFVGGWNEQYF. The DNA of the CDR3 is TGTGCCAGCAGTTTATTTGTGGGAGGGTGGAACGAGCAGTACTTC.

There are a few counts of this clonotype. This rearrangement joins TRBV7-6 to TRBJ2-7; the D gene is possibly TRBD1 (6 bases). The CDR3 spans 14 residues. Trimming pared 2 bases from V and 0 bases from J, leaving 8 bases between. Germline V gene sequence: CDR1 SGHVS, CDR2 FNYEAQ. The CDR3 sequence is CASSLLRGSYEQYF. The CDR3 DNA is TGTGCCAGCAGCTTACTCAGGGGCTCCTACGAGCAGTACTTC. Full variable domain (remainder filled in from reference TRBV7-6 and TRBJ2-7): GAGVSQSPRYKVTKRGQDVALRCDPISGHVSLYWYRQALGQGPEFLTYFNYEAQQDKSGLPNDRFSAERPEGSISTLTIQRTEQRDSAMYRCASSLLRGSYEQYFGPGTRLTVT.

This clonotype was seen repeatedly, ten times or more. The rearrangement joins TRBV20-1 to TRBJ1-1, with D possibly TRBD1 on 6 matching bases. The length of the CDR3 is 17 residues. Germline loops: CDR1 DFQATT, CDR2 SNEGSKA (reference sequence). Trimming took 8 bases from V and 4 from J, leaving 29 bases between them. CDR3 DNA: TGCAGTCCAGGACCTCGGAATGAGGGGGAAGAGCTCACTGAAGCTTTCTTT. As protein: CSPGPRNEGEELTEAFF.

This clonotype was seen ten or more times. The J gene is TRBJ1-5, the V gene TRBV10-3; D is ambiguous. The germline CDR1 and CDR2 sequences are ENHRY and SYGVKD. CDR3 size: 17 residues. V was shortened by 3 bases and J by 2 bases, with 17 bases between the two germline ends. The CDR3 reads CAISDSGGGKGNQPQHF. The DNA for the CDR3 is TGTGCCATCAGTGATTCGGGAGGAGGAAAGGGCAATCAGCCCCAGCATTTT.

The sample holds a few counts of this clonotype. The chain recombines TRBV20-1 with TRBJ2-3; 8 bases are a match to TRBD2. The CDR3 has 16 residues. Per germline, CDR1 DFQATT and CDR2 SNEGSKA (reference sequence). V shed 1 base and J 0 bases; nucleotides not matched to a gene: 6. For the CDR3, the DNA is TGCAGTGCTAGAGGCAGTGCTAGCGGGAGCACAGATACGCAGTATTTT. This codes for CSARGSASGSTDTQYF.

This clonotype was recorded a few times. The V call is TRBV20-1, the J call TRBJ1-2; D is uncertain. Germline values: CDR1 DFQATT, CDR2 SNEGSKA (reference sequence). V was clipped by 5 bases and J by 0 bases, with 13 bases between them. CDR3 length: 14 amino acids. The CDR3 loop reads CSAPVTYSNYGYTF. The CDR3 DNA reads TGCAGTGCTCCCGTGACCTATTCTAACTATGGCTACACCTTC.

This clonotype showed up just a few times. This chain uses TRBV20-1 with TRBJ2-7; 10 bases match TRBD2. Germline V CDR1 and CDR2: DFQATT, SNEGSKA (reference sequence). V dropped 0 bases and J dropped 5; count of bases not matched to a gene: 7. The CDR3 sequence is 15 residues long. The CDR3 loop reads CSARDSGRIGDEQYF. CDR3 bases: TGCAGTGCTAGAGATAGCGGGAGGATCGGGGACGAGCAGTACTTC.

A word on this clonotype: One junction end disagrees with the germline gene, perhaps due to a read error. This rearrangement joins TRBV7-7 to TRBJ2-1, with D perhaps TRBD1 or TRBD2 (5 bases each). The germline CDR1 and CDR2 sequences are SSHAT and FNYEAQ (reference sequence). The CDR3 length is 14 residues. In DNA, the CDR3 is TGTGCTAGCAGCTTAGAGGGACCATCGGGTGAGCAGTTCTTC. This sequence encodes CASSLEGPSGEQFF.

CDR3 coding DNA: TGTGCCAGCAGACTAGGGGAGAGCTCCTACAATGAGCAGTTCTTC. Encoded protein: CASRLGESSYNEQFF. V is TRBV6-2 or TRBV6-3 and J is TRBJ2-1; D might be TRBD1 or TRBD2, each matching 5 bases. The CDR3 is 15 amino acids. Germline CDR1 and CDR2: MNHEY and SVGEGT. Trimming left V 6 bases short and J 0 bases short, with 12 bases between.

This clonotype occurred many times. The chain carries TRBV12-3 or TRBV12-4 and TRBJ2-1, with 8 bases fitting TRBD2. The CDR3 spans 13 residues. V shed 5 bases and J 8 bases; nucleotides not matched to a gene: 5. CDR3 DNA: TGTGCCAGCAGTAGGGCGGGAGGCTATGAGCAGTTCTTC. It codes for CASSRAGGYEQFF.

V gene TRBV12-3 or TRBV12-4 combines with J gene TRBJ2-1; no firm D call. V was shortened by 5 bases and J by 1 base, with 9 bases between the two germline ends. There are 14 residues in the CDR3. The CDR3 here is CASSENLSYNEQFF. CDR3 in DNA: TGTGCCAGCAGTGAGAACCTATCCTACAATGAGCAGTTCTTC.

This chain uses TRBV14 with TRBJ1-4, with 7 bases identical to TRBD1. Germline CDR1 SGHDN, CDR2 FVKESK. With V trimmed by 1 base and J by 7 bases, 12 bases remained unmatched. The CDR3 runs 17 residues. CDR3 sequence: CASSQGRPGQPSEKLFF. The CDR3 nucleotides are TGTGCCAGCAGCCAAGGCCGCCCGGGACAGCCTAGTGAAAAACTGTTTTTT.

The chain has TRBV28 and TRBJ1-1; D is uncertain. Per the germline V gene, CDR1 is MDHEN and CDR2 is SYDVKM. This CDR3 region has 14 residues. Trimming removed 2 bases at V and 1 base at J, with 8 bases between. CDR3 sequence reads: CASSLSHRNTEAFF. In nucleotides, the CDR3 is TGTGCCAGCAGTTTAAGCCACAGGAACACTGAAGCTTTCTTT.

The chain employs TRBV20-1 and TRBJ2-1; no definite D call. The CDR3 sequence is 12 residues long. V gave up 4 bases and J gave up 4 bases, with 8 bases separating them. Germline V gene sequence: CDR1 DFQATT, CDR2 SNEGSKA (reference sequence). The CDR3 nucleotides are TGCAGTGCTACCCGAATATACAATGAGCAGTTCTTC. This encodes CSATRIYNEQFF.

This clonotype has a handful of counts. Being one base from a much bigger clone, this may be a read error. The CDR3 bases are TGTGCCAGCAGTTTGTGGGGCCACGAGCAGTACTTC. It translates to CASSLWGHEQYF. The rearrangement joins TRBV28 to TRBJ2-7, with TRBD1 as a possible D gene (5 bases). V dropped 3 bases and J dropped 5 bases, with 8 bases sitting between them. Looked up from germline, CDR1 is MDHEN and CDR2 is SYDVKM. This CDR3 is 12 amino acids long.

This clonotype was found a few times. This sequence joins TRBV5-1 and TRBJ1-1, with unresolved D. The CDR3 sequence is 15 residues long. The V gene's germline CDR1 is SGHRS and CDR2 YFSETQ. The ends were cut back, 4 bases at V and 2 bases at J, with 15 bases in the middle. The CDR3 is CASSDIWGDNTEAFF. CDR3 sequence (DNA): TGCGCCAGCAGCGATATCTGGGGAGATAACACTGAAGCTTTCTTT.

This rearrangement joins TRBV11-2 to TRBJ2-5; perhaps TRBD2 as D (5 bases). The last part of the DNA fits TRBJ2-7 better; the J call may be wrong. This CDR3 is 17 amino acids long. CDR1 is SGHAT, CDR2 FQNNGV, per germline. As DNA, the CDR3 is TGTGCCAGCAGCTATTGGGGAGACGTAGGTGGTGTCTACGAGCAGTACTTC. Its translation: CASSYWGDVGGVYEQYF.